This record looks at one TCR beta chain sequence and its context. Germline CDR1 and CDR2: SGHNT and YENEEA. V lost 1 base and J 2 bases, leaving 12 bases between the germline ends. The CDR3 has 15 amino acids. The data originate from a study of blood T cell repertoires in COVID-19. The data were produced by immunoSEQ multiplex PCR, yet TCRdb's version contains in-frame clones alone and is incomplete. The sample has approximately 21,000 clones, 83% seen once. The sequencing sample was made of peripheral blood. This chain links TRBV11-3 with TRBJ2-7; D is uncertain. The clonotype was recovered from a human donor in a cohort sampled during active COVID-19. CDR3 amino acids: CASSLAWSPAYEQYF. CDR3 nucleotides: TGTGCCAGCAGCTTAGCTTGGAGTCCCGCCTACGAGCAGTACTTC.